A selection of T cell receptor beta chains follows, all from one sample in a study of shared clonotypes between healthy human individuals. Some clones are missing from TCRdb's copy, which holds only in-frame ones; the method was immunoSEQ multiplex PCR. In the table there are roughly 1,800,000 clones, about 95% of which are singletons. Sequencing used naive CD8+ T cells sorted from blood. The receptor set was obtained from a man younger than 35 in good health. The conserved cysteine and the conserved F or W are not part of the CDR3 here. Some rows have no size entry. The others give once, few or many, or a class for an expanded clone.

CDR3: SVEGPVEGEQF
J: TRBJ2-1
size: -
V: TRBV29-1

CDR3: ASSAYHSGGQETQY
J: TRBJ2-5
size: -
V: TRBV7-9

CDR3: ASSLGTLMNTEAF
J: TRBJ1-1
size: -
V: TRBV7-6

CDR3: AAWGGQSPYEQY
J: TRBJ2-7
size: -
V: TRBV10-3

CDR3: ASSIGTDNSPLH
J: TRBJ1-6
size: -
V: TRBV19

CDR3: AWSARQGKYEQY
J: TRBJ2-7
size: -
V: TRBV30

CDR3: ASSSTGYEQY
J: TRBJ2-7
size: once
V: TRBV9

CDR3: ASSLREAIQETQY
J: TRBJ2-5
size: -
V: TRBV4-1

CDR3: SVPGDRGIYEQY
J: TRBJ2-7
size: -
V: TRBV29-1

CDR3: ASSQPEGWTEAF
J: TRBJ1-1
size: -
V: TRBV4-1

CDR3: ASSLGPLFANYGYT
J: TRBJ1-2
size: -
V: TRBV6-6

CDR3: ASSPYSGEGYYEQY
J: TRBJ2-7
size: -
V: TRBV11-2

CDR3: ASSPIPDNYEQY
J: TRBJ2-7
size: -
V: TRBV16

CDR3: ASSQVASGRHEQY
J: TRBJ2-7
size: once
V: TRBV4-1

CDR3: ASSTVTGGDGEKLF
J: TRBJ1-4
size: -
V: TRBV7-9

CDR3: ASSLEHNEQY
J: TRBJ2-7
size: -
V: TRBV5-5

CDR3: ASSYSSRETQY
J: TRBJ2-5
size: -
V: TRBV6-5

CDR3: ASSQDLTDTQY
J: TRBJ2-3
size: -
V: TRBV4-3

CDR3: ASSIRTSGYEQY
J: TRBJ2-7
size: -
V: TRBV27

CDR3: ASSLFVGGTISSGANVLT
J: TRBJ2-6
size: -
V: TRBV5-1

CDR3: AWSVGTEAF
J: TRBJ1-1
size: few
V: TRBV30

CDR3: ASSLGANEQY
J: TRBJ2-7
size: -
V: TRBV28

CDR3: ASSLDPAHEQY
J: TRBJ2-7
size: -
V: TRBV11-3

CDR3: ASSEPSWDPQETQY
J: TRBJ2-5
size: once
V: TRBV5-6

CDR3: ASSQGQGIDTQY
J: TRBJ2-3
size: -
V: TRBV7-9

CDR3: SVERGSSYEQY
J: TRBJ2-7
size: -
V: TRBV29-1

CDR3: ASSEESPGNTIY
J: TRBJ1-3
size: -
V: TRBV2

CDR3: ASSFSGGNQPQH
J: TRBJ1-5
size: -
V: TRBV5-4

CDR3: ASSPTLRGNEQY
J: TRBJ2-7
size: -
V: TRBV6-5

CDR3: ASSQADYYGYT
J: TRBJ1-2
size: -
V: TRBV4-1

CDR3: ASSPPAVEQF
J: TRBJ2-1
size: once
V: TRBV4-1

CDR3: ASSLGNYGYT
J: TRBJ1-2
size: -
V: TRBV11-2

CDR3: ASSPYDRAGETQY
J: TRBJ2-5
size: -
V: TRBV18

CDR3: ASSQDSRDRDEKLF
J: TRBJ1-4
size: -
V: TRBV4-1

CDR3: ASSLTAGEGGEQY
J: TRBJ2-7
size: -
V: TRBV27

CDR3: ASSLRGPSYEQY
J: TRBJ2-7
size: -
V: TRBV27

CDR3: ASSLTVVGSGANVLT
J: TRBJ2-6
size: -
V: TRBV5-1

CDR3: ASSQDRGHEAF
J: TRBJ1-1
size: -
V: TRBV4-1

CDR3: ASSQGLAGALQETQY
J: TRBJ2-5
size: -
V: TRBV4-1

CDR3: ASSFLTRQTGAF
J: TRBJ1-1
size: -
V: TRBV7-2

CDR3: ASSQDHQNQPQH
J: TRBJ1-5
size: -
V: TRBV4-3

CDR3: AGSRDGINYGYT
J: TRBJ1-2
size: -
V: TRBV6-1

CDR3: ASTPGQGTDTQY
J: TRBJ2-3
size: -
V: TRBV6-1

CDR3: ASSPGDTQY
J: TRBJ2-3
size: -
V: TRBV4-1

CDR3: ASSLSATNEKLF
J: TRBJ1-4
size: -
V: TRBV28

CDR3: ASSLSWGGTDTQY
J: TRBJ2-3
size: -
V: TRBV7-2

CDR3: AGYGMGGTDTQY
J: TRBJ2-3
size: -
V: TRBV2

CDR3: ASSATYNEQF
J: TRBJ2-1
size: -
V: TRBV25-1

CDR3: ASSGPGGEQY
J: TRBJ2-7
size: -
V: TRBV19

CDR3: ASSFVGTEAF
J: TRBJ1-1
size: -
V: TRBV7-9

CDR3: ASSLVEGAYEQF
J: TRBJ2-1
size: -
V: TRBV5-6

CDR3: ASGYRNTGELF
J: TRBJ2-2
size: -
V: TRBV19

CDR3: ASSLTDGNTIY
J: TRBJ1-3
size: -
V: TRBV28

CDR3: ASSYSGQGGGYT
J: TRBJ1-2
size: -
V: TRBV6-5

CDR3: ASSAAGGPGYT
J: TRBJ1-2
size: -
V: TRBV27

CDR3: AWSVQGSGNTIY
J: TRBJ1-3
size: -
V: TRBV30

CDR3: ASSPMNTEAF
J: TRBJ1-1
size: -
V: TRBV28

CDR3: ATSRDLAGKPSYEQY
J: TRBJ2-7
size: -
V: TRBV15

CDR3: ASSPGGGRLGEQY
J: TRBJ2-7
size: -
V: TRBV7-8